The rows below give T cell receptor beta chains drawn from one sample of a study of T-cell reconstitution after alpha-beta-depleted transplantation in children. A single record per CDR3 protein comes from TCRdb applying MiXCR to the PCR reads. Here the sample spans hundreds of thousands of distinct CDR3 sequences, around 13% being singletons. The sequencing used PBMCs, collected before TCRalphabeta/CD19-depleted stem cell transplant. These receptors came from a girl aged 2-10 years with congenital amegakaryocytic thrombocytopenia, due to receive a stem cell transplant. CDR3s include the opening cysteine and the closing phenylalanine or tryptophan. The D gene is left open where the match is weak. Only some rows state a clone size, as once, few, many or a class for expanded clones.

j_call v_call d_call clone_size cdr3_nt cdr3_aa
TRBJ2-1 TRBV14 . few TGTGCCAGCAGCCATCCCAACCCGAGCTCCTACAATGAGCAGTTCTTC CASSHPNPSSYNEQFF
TRBJ2-3 TRBV10-3 TRBD2 many TGTGCCATCAGTGATCCCCGGAGCGGGGGCACAGATACGCAGTATTTT CAISDPRSGGTDTQYF
TRBJ2-1 TRBV5-1 TRBD2 many TGCGCCAGCAGCTCCTTGCTGACTAGCACCGGTGAGCAGTTCTTC CASSSLLTSTGEQFF
TRBJ2-1 TRBV5-1 . many TGCGCCAGCAGGTTCGTAGAAGCCTACAATGAGCAGTTCTTC CASRFVEAYNEQFF
TRBJ2-2 TRBV12-3/TRBV12-4 . many TGTGCCAGCAGTTCCTTAACCCCCAGGGAGAACACCGGGGAGCTGTTTTTT CASSSLTPRENTGELFF
TRBJ2-5 TRBV5-1 . many TGCGCCAGCGGGGTGGAGGAGACCCAGTACTTC CASGVEETQYF
TRBJ2-3 TRBV27 . many TGTGCCAGCAGTTTTCAAGGGACCTTTCCGGATACGCAGTATTTT CASSFQGTFPDTQYF
TRBJ2-6 TRBV5-1 TRBD1 . TGCGCCAGCAGCCCCATGAGGGGGCAATACTCTGGGGCCAACGTCCTGACTTTC CASSPMRGQYSGANVLTF
TRBJ2-5 TRBV5-1 TRBD1 many TGCGCCAACAACAGGGCAGGGGGATTGACCCAGTACTTC CANNRAGGLTQYF
TRBJ2-2 TRBV19 . many TGTGCCAGTAGTATTTCTGGGAACACCGGGGAGCTGTTTTTT CASSISGNTGELFF
TRBJ2-4 TRBV7-9 . many TGTGCCAGCAGCCTCCTACTAGAGACCAAAAACATTCAGTACTTC CASSLLLETKNIQYF
TRBJ2-2 TRBV5-1 . many TGTGCCAGCAGTTTCGGGAGCACCGGGGAGCTGTTTTTT CASSFGSTGELFF
TRBJ2-3 TRBV3-1 . . TGTGCCAGCAGCCAAGATCCGGACAGCACAGATACGCAGTATTTT CASSQDPDSTDTQYF
TRBJ2-1 TRBV20-1 TRBD2 . TGCAGTGCTAGACTGGGTCTAGCGGGAGGGCCGAACAATGAGCAGTTCTTC CSARLGLAGGPNNEQFF
TRBJ2-1 TRBV20-1 TRBD2 many TGCAGTGCTTCCCTAGCGGGAGGAGGCAATGAGCAGTTCTTC CSASLAGGGNEQFF
TRBJ2-7 TRBV4-1 . many TGCGCCAGCAGCCAAATACAGGAGGCCTACGAGCAGTACTTC CASSQIQEAYEQYF
TRBJ2-1 TRBV7-6 TRBD2 few TGTGCCAGCAGCCCTCCCATAGCGGGAGGGAACAATGAGCAGTTCTTC CASSPPIAGGNNEQFF
TRBJ2-7 TRBV5-1 TRBD1 . TGCGCCAGCAGCTTAGACTCCGGGACAGGGGGCTACGAGCAGTACTTC CASSLDSGTGGYEQYF
TRBJ2-1 TRBV4-2 TRBD2 . TGTGCCAGCAGCCAACTCTCCCCCCGGGAGGGTAGTTCGGATGAGCAGTTCTTC CASSQLSPREGSSDEQFF
TRBJ1-3 TRBV18 . few TGTGCCAGCTCACCACCACCGGACTTATACACCATATATTTT CASSPPPDLYTIYF
TRBJ2-2 TRBV5-1 TRBD1 few TGCGCCAGCAGCCCACAGGGGGTTAGCACCGGGGAGCTGTTTTTT CASSPQGVSTGELFF
TRBJ1-5 TRBV2 . . TGTGCCAGCAACCAGGACGGCGGTTATCAGCCCCAGCATTTT CASNQDGGYQPQHF
TRBJ1-6 TRBV28 . many TGTGCCAGCAGGCTGCAAAATTCACCCCTCCACTTT CASRLQNSPLHF
TRBJ1-3 TRBV5-1 . many TGCGCCAGCAGCTTAGGGCCAGCGCTCACCGGAAACACCATATATTTT CASSLGPALTGNTIYF
TRBJ1-1 TRBV5-5 . . TGTGCCAGCAGCATCGGGGGGGTTACTGAAGCTTTCTTT CASSIGGVTEAFF
TRBJ2-1 TRBV14 . . TGTGCCAGCAGCCCATTAGACTCGGGGTACAATGAGCAGTTCTTC CASSPLDSGYNEQFF
TRBJ1-6 TRBV11-2 TRBD1 few TGTGCCAGCAGCTTAGTAGGGACAGTAAATTCACCCCTCCACTTT CASSLVGTVNSPLHF
TRBJ2-3 TRBV10-3 . . TGTGCCGCCATGGAAGGCTTAAGCACAGATACGCAGTATTTT CAAMEGLSTDTQYF
TRBJ2-2 TRBV27 . many TGTGCCAGCAGTTTACTCGCCGGGGAGCTGTTTTTT CASSLLAGELFF
TRBJ1-5 TRBV20-1 . . TGCAGTGCTCAAGGGGATCAGCCCCAGCATTTT CSAQGDQPQHF
TRBJ1-2 TRBV20-1 . many TGCAGTGCTAGAGATCAGGGATATGGCTACACCTTC CSARDQGYGYTF
TRBJ1-5 TRBV7-9 . once TGTGCCAGCAGCTTAAGTCGCCGGGGGGAGGGCAATCAGCCCCAGCATTTT CASSLSRRGEGNQPQHF
TRBJ1-1 TRBV3-1 . . TGTGCCAGCAGCCAGGGGACATTTGAAGCTTTCTTT CASSQGTFEAFF
TRBJ2-1 TRBV5-1 TRBD2 many TGCGCCAGCAGCCGGGGGACTAGCGGGAAGAATGAGCAGTTCTTC CASSRGTSGKNEQFF
TRBJ1-1 TRBV5-1 . many TGCGCCAGCAGCTATAAGGGAGGGACTGAAGCTTTCTTT CASSYKGGTEAFF
TRBJ2-1 TRBV5-1 TRBD1 few TGCGCCAGCAGCCTGGGACAGGGGTTTAGGAATGAGCAGTTCTTC CASSLGQGFRNEQFF
TRBJ1-2 TRBV29-1 . . TGCAGTAAAACGACGGAAACCTGTGGCTACACCTTC CSKTTETCGYTF
TRBJ2-2 TRBV20-1 . . TGCAGTGCTCGGGGCACTCCCACCCCCGGAGGGGAGCTGTTTTTT CSARGTPTPGGELFF
TRBJ1-5 TRBV6-1 . many TGTGCCAGTACAGGGAAGAGGGGCAATCAGCCCCAGCATTTT CASTGKRGNQPQHF
TRBJ2-3 TRBV20-1 . many TGCAGTGCTAAACGCCCCGGAATAGTCGGGGCAGATACGCAGTATTTT CSAKRPGIVGADTQYF
TRBJ2-1 TRBV6-5 . . TGTGCCAGCAGTTCCTATTACAATGAGCAGTTCTTC CASSSYYNEQFF
TRBJ2-3 TRBV5-1 . many TGCGCCAGCAGCTTGCGGGACCGCAGCACAGATACGCAGTATTTT CASSLRDRSTDTQYF
TRBJ2-7 TRBV27 . . TGTGCCAGCGGCCGGGACTCCTCCTACGAGCAGTACTTC CASGRDSSYEQYF
TRBJ2-7 TRBV27 . . TGTGCCAGCAGTTCCACGAGGGCTAGCGAAGGCTACGAGCAGTACTTC CASSSTRASEGYEQYF
TRBJ2-3 TRBV7-2 . . TGTGCCAGCAGCTTAGCGCCGGGTAAAAATACGCAGTATTTT CASSLAPGKNTQYF
TRBJ2-7 TRBV5-1 . few TGCGCCAGCAGCTTGGAGGTTCCGGGTCCCTACGAGCAGTACTTC CASSLEVPGPYEQYF
TRBJ2-3 TRBV7-2 TRBD1 . TGTGCCAGCAGCGCACGGGACAGATGGGGAGATACGCAGTATTTT CASSARDRWGDTQYF
TRBJ2-1 TRBV5-1 TRBD2 many TGCGCCAGCAGCTTTAGACTAGCGGGAGATGAGCAGTTCTTC CASSFRLAGDEQFF
TRBJ2-5 TRBV10-3 . few TGTGCCATCTGGGGGGGCGGCTGGGAGACCCAGTACTTC CAIWGGGWETQYF
TRBJ2-1 TRBV4-2 . many TGTGCCAGCAGCCACGGCTCAAACAATGAGCAGTTCTTC CASSHGSNNEQFF
TRBJ2-7 TRBV18 . many TGTGCCAGCTCACCTGCCCAGGGGTCTCGCGAGCAGTACTTC CASSPAQGSREQYF
TRBJ2-1 TRBV25-1 . many TGTGCCAGCAGGAGGGGGGGCGGTTTCAATGAGCAGTTCTTC CASRRGGGFNEQFF
TRBJ2-1 TRBV5-1 TRBD2 . TGCGCCAGCAGTCAGAGCGGGAGTCCATCTGAGCAGTTCTTC CASSQSGSPSEQFF
TRBJ1-4 TRBV29-1 TRBD1 . TGCAGCGCCCTAGGGGACAGGGAGGCTGAAAAACTGTTTTTT CSALGDREAEKLFF
TRBJ2-5 TRBV29-1 . . TGCAGCGCCTCAGGGGGGGAAGAGTGGACCCAGTACTTC CSASGGEEWTQYF
TRBJ2-5 TRBV11-1 TRBD2 few TGTGCCAGCAGCTGGCCCGGGACTAGCGACTATACCCAAGAGACCCAGTACTTC CASSWPGTSDYTQETQYF
TRBJ2-7 TRBV6-2/TRBV6-3 TRBD1 . TGTGCCAGCAGTTACTCTACAGGGGGTCCTTACGAGCAGTACTTC CASSYSTGGPYEQYF
TRBJ1-5 TRBV5-1 . many TGCGCCAGGCCTCTTTTCAATCAGCCCCAGCATTTT CARPLFNQPQHF
TRBJ2-1 TRBV5-1 TRBD2 many TGCGCCAGCAGCTTGGTGACTAGCGGGAGTAATGAGCAGTTCTTC CASSLVTSGSNEQFF
TRBJ2-7 TRBV12-3/TRBV12-4 . many TGTGCCAGCAGTTTACGGGGTCAAACCTACGAGCAGTACTTC CASSLRGQTYEQYF